These 21 T cell receptor beta chains were sequenced from one sample in a study of cytomegalovirus exposure and HLA in healthy donors. Use of 60 Vbeta and 13 Jbeta primers characterized the PCR. Sequencing used immunoSEQ multiplex PCR; TCRdb keeps in-frame clones, though not all of them. The table lists about 170,000 clones. The sequencing input was PBMCs. These receptors all come from a woman aged 55-69 years in good health and CMV-seronegative.

This chain connects TRBV18 to TRBJ2-5; a possible D gene is TRBD2 (5 bases). The germline CDR1 and CDR2 sequences are KGHSH and LQKENI. The CDR3 length is 13 residues. Trimming took 2 bases from V and 3 from J, leaving 7 bases between them. The CDR3 loop reads CASSPGSKETQYF. CDR3 sequence (DNA): TGTGCCAGCTCACCAGGGAGCAAAGAGACCCAGTACTTC.

The gene calls are TRBV6-5 and TRBJ2-7, with a weak D call TRBD1 (6 bases). This CDR3 is 15 amino acids long. Germline V gives CDR1 MNHEY, CDR2 SVGAGI. Trimming left V 2 bases short and J 2 bases short, with 13 bases between. The CDR3 is CASSYKAGVPYEQYF. For the CDR3, the DNA is TGTGCCAGCAGTTACAAGGCAGGGGTACCCTACGAGCAGTACTTC.

This chain connects TRBV11-1 to TRBJ2-2, with a possible D match to TRBD1 (7 bases). The V gene lost 5 bases and the J gene lost 1 base, with 11 bases spanning the gap. The germline gives CDR1 SGHAT, CDR2 FQDESV (reference sequence). CDR3 size: 15 residues. Here the CDR3 reads CASSPGDRNTGELFF. The CDR3 nucleotides are TGTGCCAGCAGCCCGGGGGACAGGAACACCGGGGAGCTGTTTTTT. Drawing the rest from reference TRBV11-1 and TRBJ2-2, the complete variable domain is EAEVAQSPRYKITEKSQAVAFWCDPISGHATLYWYRQILGQGPELLVQFQDESVVDDSQLPKDRFSAERLKGVDSTLKIQPAELGDSAMYLCASSPGDRNTGELFFGEGSRLTVL.

The V and J genes are TRBV4-3 and TRBJ1-1, with D unresolved. Between the trimmed V and J ends, which lost 0 bases and 7 bases, there was a span of 9 bases. Germline CDR1 reads LGHNA; CDR2 reads YSLEER. The CDR3 runs to 13 residues. The CDR3 loop reads CASSQDGQVEAFF. In DNA, the CDR3 is TGCGCCAGCAGCCAAGATGGGCAGGTTGAAGCTTTCTTT.

The chain has TRBV2 and TRBJ1-3; 7 nucleotides align to TRBD1. Germline V gene sequence: CDR1 SNHLY, CDR2 FYNNEI. This CDR3 contains 15 residues. The J segment lost 0 bases and the V segment lost 7 bases, leaving 6 bases of the junction unmatched. The CDR3 spells CASKDRSPSGNTIYF. The CDR3 DNA reads TGTGCCAGCAAGGACAGGAGCCCCTCTGGAAACACCATATATTTT.

V usage is TRBV5-1 and J usage is TRBJ1-4, with TRBD1 matching 9 bases. Germline assignment: CDR1 SGHRS and CDR2 YFSETQ. With V trimmed by 3 bases and J by 0 bases, 3 bases remained unmatched. This CDR3 contains 16 residues. The chain's CDR3 is CASSWTGAATNEKLFF. CDR3 DNA sequence: TGCGCCAGCAGCTGGACAGGGGCTGCAACTAATGAAAAACTGTTTTTT. The variable domain in full, with the rest retrieved from reference TRBV5-1 and TRBJ1-4, is KAGVTQTPRYLIKTRGQQVTLSCSPISGHRSVSWYQQTPGQGLQFLFEYFSETQRNKGNFPGRFSGRQFSNSRSEMNVSTLELGDSALYLCASSWTGAATNEKLFFGSGTQLSVL.

The chain recombines TRBV7-2 with TRBJ2-5, with D perhaps matching TRBD1 (5 bases). Between the trimmed V and J ends, which lost 1 base and 5 bases, there was a span of 11 bases. Germline-derived CDR1 and CDR2 are SGHTA and FQGNSA. The CDR3 has 14 amino acids. CDR3 protein: CASSLVRVGETQYF. The CDR3, as DNA: TGTGCCAGCAGCTTAGTCAGGGTGGGGGAGACCCAGTACTTC.

The J gene is TRBJ2-1, the V gene TRBV7-3; 8 nucleotides match TRBD2. Germline trimming cut 4 bases from V and 6 bases from J; bases unmatched to any gene: 11. Germline V lookup: CDR1 SGHTA, CDR2 FQGTGA. This CDR3 comprises 16 residues. This CDR3 is CASSSSGTSGRNEQFF. The CDR3, as DNA: TGTGCCAGCAGCTCCTCCGGGACTAGTGGTCGCAATGAGCAGTTCTTC.

V is TRBV27 and J is TRBJ1-5; weak D call: TRBD1 (6 bases). Germline CDR1 and CDR2: MNHEY and SMNVEV (reference sequence). V dropped 8 bases and J dropped 1 base, with 12 bases sitting between them. The CDR3 runs 14 residues. For the CDR3, the DNA is TGTGCCAGCGCCGGGACAAAAAGCAATCAGCCCCAGCATTTT. Translating it yields CASAGTKSNQPQHF.

The chain links TRBV7-6 to TRBJ2-5; D unresolved. The CDR3 spans 12 residues. The V gene's germline CDR1 is SGHVS and CDR2 FNYEAQ. V was shortened by 4 bases and J by 7 bases, with 10 bases between the two germline ends. CDR3 coding DNA: TGTGCCAGCAGCTACTCCGCCTCGACCCAGTACTTC. Its protein product is CASSYSASTQYF.

The rearrangement uses TRBV9 and TRBJ2-1; no definite D call. This CDR3 is built from 13 residues. Trimming removed 0 bases from V and 7 bases from J, with 8 bases in between. Looked up from germline, CDR1 is SGDLS and CDR2 is YYNGEE. CDR3: CASSVAAQNEQFF. The DNA for the CDR3 is TGTGCCAGCAGCGTAGCTGCCCAGAATGAGCAGTTCTTC.

The chain has TRBV19 and TRBJ1-2; 8 nucleotides line up with TRBD1. The CDR3 runs 14 residues. The V segment lost 5 bases and the J segment 8 bases; nucleotides outside the gene matches: 10. Germline V gene lookup returns CDR1 LNHDA and CDR2 SQIVND (reference sequence). The CDR3 sequence is CASSPRDRPRGYTF. The DNA for the CDR3 is TGTGCCAGTAGTCCCAGGGACAGGCCCCGGGGCTACACCTTC.

The V gene is TRBV5-1, the J gene TRBJ2-1, with 7 bases lining up with TRBD2. The germline CDR1 and CDR2 sequences are SGHRS and YFSETQ. Trimming cost V 0 bases and J 6 bases; bases outside gene matches: 0. The CDR3 runs to 13 residues. The CDR3 coding sequence is TGCGCCAGCAGCTTGGGGACTAGCAATGAGCAGTTCTTC. Its protein product is CASSLGTSNEQFF.

The rearrangement joins TRBV14 to TRBJ2-5; tentative D call: TRBD1 (5 bases). This CDR3 has 15 residues. V lost 4 bases, J lost 4 bases, and 16 bases lay in between. Germline V lookup: CDR1 SGHDN, CDR2 FVKESK. This chain's CDR3 is CASSLWGRVGETQYF. The CDR3 DNA reads as TGTGCCAGCAGCCTGTGGGGCAGGGTGGGAGAGACCCAGTACTTC.

J is TRBJ2-1 and V is TRBV5-1; 7 bases fit TRBD2. After removal of 4 bases from V and 5 bases from J, the junction contained 0 bases not matched to a gene. This CDR3 is 12 amino acids long. CDR1 and CDR2 (germline): SGHRS, YFSETQ. The CDR3 spells CASSGGDNEQFF. In nucleotides, the CDR3 is TGCGCCAGCAGCGGGGGGGACAATGAGCAGTTCTTC.

The CDR3 coding sequence is TGCGCCAGCAGCCAAGTTGGAGGAAACTATGGCTACACCTTC. Amino acids: CASSQVGGNYGYTF. The chain is built from TRBV4-1 and TRBJ1-2; D gene uncertain. There are 14 residues in the CDR3. With 1 base removed from V and 2 bases from J, the gap between germline ends came to 8 bases. Germline values: CDR1 MGHRA, CDR2 YSYEKL.

The chain recombines TRBV25-1 with TRBJ1-1; 9 positions agree with TRBD1. There are 14 residues in the CDR3. The junction had 7 bases not matched to a gene; V was cut back by 1 base and J by 10 bases. CDR1 MGHDK and CDR2 SYGVNS come from the germline V gene. DNA for the CDR3: TGTGCCAGCAGTGAATGGACCCCGGGACAGGGAGCTTTCTTT. It specifies CASSEWTPGQGAFF.

V and J are TRBV5-1 and TRBJ1-1; no reliable D call. The germline V gene has CDR1 SGHRS and CDR2 YFSETQ. The V end was cut by 4 bases, the J end by 4 bases, with 11 bases between. The CDR3 covers 13 residues. CDR3 coding DNA: TGCGCCAGCAGCAAAGTAGTTGGCACTGAAGCTTTCTTT. Translated, it gives CASSKVVGTEAFF.

The V and J genes are TRBV6-5 and TRBJ2-3; D is undetermined. This CDR3 comprises 13 residues. V gave up 5 bases and J gave up 3 bases, with 9 bases separating them. CDR1 is MNHEY and CDR2 is SVGAGI in the germline V gene. Written as DNA, the CDR3 is TGTGCCAGCAGTCTAGTTTGGACAGATACGCAGTATTTT. It encodes CASSLVWTDTQYF.

The V call is TRBV29-1, the J call TRBJ1-2; TRBD1 might be the D (5 bases). The CDR3 covers 11 residues. CDR1 is SQVTM and CDR2 is ANQGSEA in the germline V gene. V shed 4 bases and J shed 4 bases, with 7 bases lying between them. The CDR3 region has the DNA TGCAGCGTTGCCAGGGTCTATGGCTACACCTTC. Its translation is CSVARVYGYTF.

The chain has TRBV25-1 and TRBJ2-2; 7 bases map to TRBD1. Germline values: CDR1 MGHDK, CDR2 SYGVNS. The CDR3 length is 13 residues. Trimming took 4 bases from V and 6 from J; bases not matched to a gene: 2. This chain's CDR3 is CASSGQGAGELFF. The CDR3 DNA follows: TGTGCCAGCAGTGGACAGGGAGCCGGGGAGCTGTTTTTT.